The 31 T cell receptor beta chains given below trace back to one sample, sequenced in a study of T cell responses to AZD1222 COVID-19 vaccine. The method was immunoSEQ multiplex PCR; TCRdb's version includes in-frame clones alone and lacks a portion of them. Among around 94,000 clones listed, about 86% were seen once. The sample consisted of peripheral blood, taken on day 0 of AZD1222 vaccination. The source is an adult in good health.

The table lists this clone with a few counts. V usage is TRBV5-4 and J usage is TRBJ1-4; maybe TRBD1 (6 bases). The CDR3 is made up of 15 amino acids. V lost 4 bases to trimming and J lost 7 bases, with 17 bases between them. Germline-derived CDR1 and CDR2 are SGHNT and YYREEE (reference sequence). The CDR3 coding sequence is TGTGCCAGCAGCGCACAAACAGGGTACGGTGAAAAACTGTTTTTT. Its translation is CASSAQTGYGEKLFF. The full variable domain, its missing parts supplied by reference TRBV5-4 and TRBJ1-4, is ETGVTQSPTHLIKTRGQQVTLRCSSQSGHNTVSWYQQALGQGPQFIFQYYREEENGRGNFPPRFSGLQFPNYSSELNVNALELDDSALYLCASSAQTGYGEKLFFGSGTQLSVL.

The chain is built from TRBV7-6 and TRBJ1-3; D unclear. The germline V gene encodes CDR1 SGHVS and CDR2 FNYEAQ. V was shortened by 5 bases and J by 0 bases, with 14 bases between the two germline ends. There are 16 residues in the CDR3. The CDR3 spells CASSTAGAGSGNTIYF. CDR3 DNA: TGTGCCAGCAGCACAGCCGGTGCAGGCTCTGGAAACACCATATATTTT. Combining the CDR3 with reference TRBV7-6 and TRBJ1-3 gives the whole variable domain GAGVSQSPRYKVTKRGQDVALRCDPISGHVSLYWYRQALGQGPEFLTYFNYEAQQDKSGLPNDRFSAERPEGSISTLTIQRTEQRDSAMYRCASSTAGAGSGNTIYFGEGSWLTVV.

This rearrangement joins TRBV6-9 to TRBJ1-6; D ambiguous. Looked up from germline, CDR1 is MNHGY and CDR2 is SVAAGI. The CDR3 has 16 residues. The ends were cut back, 6 bases at V and 10 bases at J, with 22 bases in the middle. The CDR3 reads CASSIPPSRYRSPLHF. CDR3 in DNA: TGTGCCAGCAGCATCCCCCCAAGCAGGTATAGGTCACCCCTCCACTTT.

The chain uses TRBV5-1 and TRBJ2-7; D not resolved. V lost 0 bases and J lost 1, with 8 bases in between. The CDR3 has 14 residues. The germline V gene encodes CDR1 SGHRS and CDR2 YFSETQ. CDR3 in amino acids: CASSLGATSYEQYF. In DNA form, the CDR3 reads TGCGCCAGCAGCTTGGGGGCAACGTCCTACGAGCAGTACTTC.

The V and J genes are TRBV6-5 and TRBJ2-1; TRBD1 aligns across 12 bases. Germline V lookup: CDR1 MNHEY, CDR2 SVGAGI. CDR3 size: 15 residues. V gave up 6 bases and J gave up 7 bases; unmatched junction bases: 7. The CDR3 sequence: CASSYPGQGANEQFF. As DNA, the CDR3 is TGTGCCAGCAGCTACCCGGGACAGGGGGCGAATGAGCAGTTCTTC.

The chain recombines TRBV7-2 with TRBJ2-7; tentatively, D is TRBD2 (6 bases). This CDR3 region has 16 residues. The ends were cut back, 2 bases at V and 0 bases at J, with 14 bases in the middle. Germline V CDR1 and CDR2: SGHTA, FQGNSA. This CDR3 reads CASSLRSGGSSYEQYF. The CDR3 DNA is TGTGCCAGCAGCTTAAGGTCCGGGGGAAGCTCCTACGAGCAGTACTTC. Based on the CDR3 plus reference TRBV7-2 and TRBJ2-7, the full variable domain is GAGVSQSPSNKVTEKGKDVELRCDPISGHTALYWYRQSLGQGLEFLIYFQGNSAPDKSGLPSDRFSAERTGGSVSTLTIQRTQQEDSAVYLCASSLRSGGSSYEQYFGPGTRLTVT.

This clone was seen only a few times. This chain links TRBV7-6 with TRBJ1-6; a possible D gene is TRBD1 (5 bases). The CDR3 consists of 13 residues. CDR1 and CDR2 from the germline V gene are SGHVS and FNYEAQ. Trimming left V 5 bases short and J 10 bases short, with 12 bases between. The DNA of the CDR3 is TGTGCCAGCAGCCGGGACCCGGGATCACCCCTCCACTTT. Translation: CASSRDPGSPLHF.

This chain joins TRBV6-1 and TRBJ1-2; D remains ambiguous. Trimming took off 6 bases at V and 8 bases at J, with 13 bases between the two ends. The CDR3 loop spans 12 amino acids. Germline V gene lookup returns CDR1 MNHNS and CDR2 SASEGT. CDR3 nucleotide sequence: TGTGCCAGCAGCCAACTGGCGGACGGCTACACCTTC. Translated, it gives CASSQLADGYTF.

The genes are TRBV6-1 and TRBJ1-2, with D perhaps TRBD1 (5 bases). This CDR3 contains 15 residues. Trimming stripped 2 bases from V and 0 bases from J, with 10 bases between. CDR1 is MNHNS and CDR2 is SASEGT in the germline V gene. This CDR3 reads CASSERGLANYGYTF. CDR3 in DNA: TGTGCCAGCAGTGAACGGGGACTAGCTAACTATGGCTACACCTTC.

V gene TRBV30 combines with J gene TRBJ2-3; weak D call: TRBD2 (5 bases). Germline lookup yields CDR1 GTSNPN and CDR2 SVGIG (reference sequence). The CDR3 is 14 amino acids. The germline V and J ends were trimmed by 1 base and 5 bases, with 13 bases remaining between them. CDR3 in DNA: TGTGCCTGGAGTGAACAAGCGGTTAAAGATACGCAGTATTTT. Amino acid sequence: CAWSEQAVKDTQYF.

This sequence joins TRBV5-5 and TRBJ2-1, with D possibly TRBD2 on 6 matching bases. The CDR3 is 13 residues long. V lost 4 bases to trimming and J lost 4 bases, with 9 bases between them. Germline CDR1 reads SGHKS; CDR2 reads YYEKEE (reference sequence). CDR3 DNA: TGTGCCAGCAGCCCCGGGGGATACAATGAGCAGTTCTTC. Protein sequence: CASSPGGYNEQFF.

The chain is built from TRBV6-5 and TRBJ2-7, with a possible D match to TRBD1 (6 bases). The CDR3 runs to 15 residues. Between the trimmed V and J ends, which lost 0 bases and 0 bases, there was a span of 9 bases. Germline assignment: CDR1 MNHEY and CDR2 SVGAGI. The CDR3 protein is CASSYSGASSYEQYF. CDR3 sequence (DNA): TGTGCCAGCAGTTACTCGGGGGCTAGCTCCTACGAGCAGTACTTC.

The CDR3 sequence is CASSFVSNNEQFF. CDR3 nucleotides: TGTGCCAGCAGCTTCGTGTCGAACAATGAGCAGTTCTTC. The V and J genes are TRBV7-9 and TRBJ2-1; D unclear. Germline CDR1 is SEHNR and CDR2 is FQNEAQ (reference sequence). CDR3 length: 13 amino acids. The V gene lost 3 bases and the J gene lost 5 bases, with 8 bases spanning the gap.

The rearrangement uses TRBV4-3 and TRBJ1-4; possible D gene TRBD1, 6 bases. This CDR3 is 16 amino acids long. Trimming took off 0 bases at V and 8 bases at J, with 16 bases between the two ends. CDR1 and CDR2 (germline): LGHNA, YSLEER. The DNA for the CDR3 is TGCGCCAGCAGCCAAGATGTCTCGGGGGGCCGGGAAAAACTGTTTTTT. Translated: CASSQDVSGGREKLFF.

The chain carries TRBV27 and TRBJ1-2, with a possible D match to TRBD1 (5 bases). In germline, CDR1 is MNHEY, CDR2 SMNVEV (reference sequence). V dropped 3 bases and J dropped 4 bases, with 9 bases sitting between them. The CDR3 is 13 amino acids. CDR3 in amino acids: CASSFQGGYGYTF. The CDR3 DNA follows: TGTGCCAGCAGTTTCCAGGGTGGCTATGGCTACACCTTC.

This sequence joins TRBV2 and TRBJ1-6; 7 nucleotides align to TRBD1. V gave up 6 bases and J gave up 10 bases; unmatched junction bases: 12. This CDR3 comprises 15 residues. Germline V CDR1 and CDR2: SNHLY, FYNNEI. CDR3 region: CASSPGGRGRSPLHF. The CDR3 nucleotides read TGTGCCAGCAGCCCGGGGGGGAGGGGGCGATCACCCCTCCACTTT.

The rearrangement links TRBV4-3 to TRBJ2-7, with 7 bases identical to TRBD2. Germline values: CDR1 LGHNA, CDR2 YSLEER. This CDR3 has 15 amino acids. After removal of 5 bases from V and 4 bases from J, the junction contained 11 bases not matched to a gene. CDR3 residues: CASSSTSGAGYEQYF. CDR3 DNA: TGCGCCAGCAGCTCAACCTCAGGAGCGGGGTACGAGCAGTACTTC.

This chain links TRBV2 with TRBJ2-7; 8 bases are shared with TRBD1. The germline V gene has CDR1 SNHLY and CDR2 FYNNEI. The CDR3 is 15 amino acids. The ends lost 6 bases at V and 0 bases at J; junction bases unmatched: 7. Written as DNA, the CDR3 is TGTGCCAGCAGCTCTTGGACAGGGTTCTCCTACGAGCAGTACTTC. This sequence encodes CASSSWTGFSYEQYF.

This chain uses TRBV5-1 with TRBJ2-7, with D unresolved. The V gene lost 4 bases and the J gene lost 7 bases, with 12 bases spanning the gap. CDR1 is SGHRS, CDR2 YFSETQ, per germline. The CDR3 contains 12 residues. DNA of the CDR3: TGCGCCAGCAGCCCCTCGGTGGGGGAGCAGTACTTC. Encoded protein: CASSPSVGEQYF.

This sequence joins TRBV19 and TRBJ2-4; unclear D gene. CDR3 length: 15 amino acids. Germline values: CDR1 LNHDA, CDR2 SQIVND (reference sequence). Trimming stripped 4 bases from V and 0 bases from J, with 10 bases between. This chain's CDR3 is CASSTVRLAKNIQYF. The CDR3 DNA follows: TGTGCCAGTAGTACGGTGAGATTAGCCAAAAACATTCAGTACTTC.

The chain couples TRBV6-2 or TRBV6-3 to TRBJ1-4; 7 nucleotides agree with TRBD1. V dropped 5 bases and J dropped 5; count of bases not matched to a gene: 8. CDR1 and CDR2 (germline): MNHEY, SVGEGT. The CDR3 contains 15 residues. In nucleotides, the CDR3 is TGTGCCAGCAGTCGGCCCGGGACAGCAAATGAAAAACTGTTTTTT. This codes for CASSRPGTANEKLFF.

The rearrangement joins TRBV7-2 to TRBJ2-7; 8 bases line up with TRBD1. Germline-derived CDR1 and CDR2 are SGHTA and FQGNSA. CDR3 length: 14 amino acids. J gave up 2 bases and V 6 bases, and 6 bases lay outside the gene matches. CDR3 sequence (DNA): TGTGCCAGCAGTCCCCGACAGGGGACCTACGAGCAGTACTTC. Translating gives CASSPRQGTYEQYF.

The chain uses TRBV6-6 and TRBJ2-7; possible D gene TRBD1, 5 bases. Between the trimmed V and J ends, which lost 7 bases and 3 bases, there was a span of 19 bases. Germline-derived CDR1 and CDR2 are MNHNY and SVGAGI (reference sequence). The length of the CDR3 is 15 residues. CDR3 protein: CASTSGRGMVYEQYF. In nucleotides, the CDR3 is TGTGCCAGCACCTCGGGTAGGGGAATGGTCTACGAGCAGTACTTC.

The V and J genes are TRBV7-2 and TRBJ1-2; 7 positions match TRBD1. The CDR3 sequence is 16 residues long. Per the germline V gene, CDR1 is SGHTA and CDR2 is FQGNSA. Losses at the gene ends were 3 bases for V and 5 bases for J; bases not matched to a gene: 12. The CDR3 spells CASSFTGAFNLYGYTF. CDR3 bases: TGTGCCAGCAGCTTTACAGGGGCGTTTAATTTATATGGCTACACCTTC.

The V call is TRBV12-3 or TRBV12-4, the J call TRBJ2-3; weak D call: TRBD1 (6 bases). The CDR3 has 13 amino acids. The V end lost 6 bases, the J end lost 6 bases, and 13 bases lay between the germline ends. The CDR3 loop is CASSYAGVDTQYF. The CDR3 DNA sequence: TGTGCCAGCAGCTACGCAGGGGTGGATACGCAGTATTTT.

The chain joins TRBV28 to TRBJ1-6; D possibly corresponds to TRBD1 (5 bases). V was pared by 2 bases and J by 8 bases, with 7 bases between. The CDR3 runs 13 residues. The germline CDR1 and CDR2 sequences are MDHEN and SYDVKM. The CDR3 sequence is CASSLGGDSPLHF. CDR3 bases: TGTGCCAGCAGTTTAGGGGGGGATTCACCCCTCCACTTT.

The rearrangement joins TRBV5-1 to TRBJ1-4, with D possibly matching TRBD1 (5 bases). V gave up 0 bases and J gave up 5 bases, with 8 bases separating them. Germline V gene sequence: CDR1 SGHRS, CDR2 YFSETQ. The CDR3 is 14 amino acids. The CDR3 sequence is CASSLDRWNEKLFF. CDR3 DNA: TGCGCCAGCAGCTTGGACAGGTGGAATGAAAAACTGTTTTTT.

The chain links TRBV5-6 to TRBJ1-5; D is undetermined. The CDR3 covers 15 residues. Germline V gene lookup returns CDR1 SGHDT and CDR2 YYEEEE. The ends were cut back, 4 bases at V and 0 bases at J, with 11 bases in the middle. The CDR3, as DNA: TGTGCCAGCAGCGGGAGACGGGTTAGCAATCAGCCCCAGCATTTT. Its protein product is CASSGRRVSNQPQHF.

The V gene is TRBV6-2 or TRBV6-3, the J gene TRBJ2-1; 7 bases are a match to TRBD2. CDR1 is MNHEY and CDR2 is SVGEGT in the germline V gene. This CDR3 comprises 16 residues. Germline trimming cut 2 bases from V and 8 bases from J; bases unmatched to any gene: 12. For the CDR3, the DNA is TGTGCCAGCAGTTACGAAGGGAGGGCCGCATTAGATGAGCAGTTCTTC. Translation gives CASSYEGRAALDEQFF.

The gene calls are TRBV5-1 and TRBJ2-2; D is ambiguous. The V gene's germline CDR1 is SGHRS and CDR2 YFSETQ. The CDR3 sequence is 15 residues long. With 0 bases removed from V and 2 bases from J, the gap between germline ends came to 8 bases. The CDR3 DNA is TGCGCCAGCAGCTTGGGGGCAGTTAACACCGGGGAGCTGTTTTTT. Amino acid sequence: CASSLGAVNTGELFF.

V and J are TRBV5-5 and TRBJ1-4; perhaps TRBD1 as D (5 bases). Germline CDR1 SGHKS, CDR2 YYEKEE (reference sequence). V lost 5 bases, J lost 3 bases, and 11 bases lay in between. This CDR3 is 14 amino acids long. The CDR3 DNA reads as TGTGCCAGCAGGATGACAGCTGCTAATGAAAAACTGTTTTTT. Residues: CASRMTAANEKLFF.